This TCR beta chain comes out of a study of shared clonotypes between healthy human individuals. This clone was seen a handful of times. CDR1 and CDR2 (germline): MGHRA, YSYEKL. The CDR3 is 14 amino acids. Profiling relied on immunoSEQ multiplex PCR, and the TCRdb table lists in-frame clones only, not all of them. This repertoire shows millions of clones, 85% to 95% found once; its top ten account for roughly 0.13%. The TCR was taken from a man between 18 and 29 years old in good health. V is TRBV4-1 and J is TRBJ2-5; 8 nucleotides align to TRBD2. The DNA end is a closer match to TRBJ2-7, so the J assignment may be wrong. Sequencing used naive CD4+ T cells sorted from blood. As to subset: CD45RA+ positively selected. In DNA form, the CDR3 reads TGCGCCAGCAGCCTCGGGACTAGAAGTCTCGAGCAGTACTTC. It yields the protein CASSLGTRSLEQYF.